The 18 T cell receptor beta chains below were found in one sample sequenced in a study of beta chain features in type 1 diabetes. Reverse transcription of all isolated RNA meant that expressed TCRB transcripts were sequenced. Produced via immunoSEQ multiplex PCR; TCRdb's table is partial and in-frame only. The sample lists around 340,000 clones, about 20% seen once, with approximately 0.046% in the top ten. Sequencing was performed on naive CD4+ T cells from blood. The receptors stem from a woman between 18 and 29 years old in good health.

The genes are TRBV4-1 and TRBJ2-1, with 12 bases matching TRBD2. CDR1 and CDR2 (germline): MGHRA, YSYEKL. CDR3 length: 16 amino acids. Trimming cost V 2 bases and J 14 bases; bases outside gene matches: 13. Here the CDR3 reads CASSQPGRGSSGREFF. In DNA form, the CDR3 reads TGCGCCAGCAGCCAACCCGGCAGGGGATCTAGCGGGAGGGAGTTCTTC.

CDR3 in DNA: TGTGCCAGCAGTCGACGGACTAGCGGGCGAATAGAGACCCAGTACTTC. Amino acid sequence: CASSRRTSGRIETQYF. This chain uses TRBV2 with TRBJ2-5; TRBD2 aligns across 11 bases. This CDR3 contains 16 residues. V gave up 5 bases and J gave up 4 bases; unmatched junction bases: 9. Germline assignment: CDR1 SNHLY and CDR2 FYNNEI.

Note on this clone: The same CDR3 arises from other DNA sequences in this sample as well. The chain links TRBV7-9 to TRBJ1-2, with unresolved D. This CDR3 is 12 amino acids long. Germline CDR1 reads SEHNR; CDR2 reads FQNEAQ (reference sequence). The V and J ends lost 5 bases and 3 bases respectively, with 7 bases between them. This chain's CDR3 is CASSPGDYGYTF. CDR3 sequence (DNA): TGTGCCAGCAGCCCGGGAGACTATGGCTACACCTTC.

The chain carries TRBV7-3 and TRBJ2-2; the D gene is possibly TRBD2 (5 bases). The ends were cut back, 4 bases at V and 0 bases at J, with 12 bases in the middle. This CDR3 has 16 residues. Germline V gene sequence: CDR1 SGHTA, CDR2 FQGTGA. CDR3 region: CASSSGLLANTGELFF. CDR3 nucleotide sequence: TGTGCCAGCAGCTCCGGACTCTTAGCGAACACCGGGGAGCTGTTTTTT.

This clone has more than one count but fewer than ten. J is TRBJ1-4 and V is TRBV7-9; weak D call: TRBD1 (6 bases). V shed 4 bases and J shed 8 bases, with 17 bases lying between them. CDR3 length equals 15 residues. Germline values: CDR1 SEHNR, CDR2 FQNEAQ (reference sequence). In nucleotides, the CDR3 is TGTGCCAGCAGCTCAAACAGGGCCGTTATGGAAAAACTGTTTTTT. It translates to CASSSNRAVMEKLFF.

The chain recombines TRBV5-1 with TRBJ2-5; maybe TRBD1 (6 bases). The CDR3 is made up of 14 amino acids. Trimming stripped 1 base from V and 5 bases from J, with 12 bases between. Germline CDR1 reads SGHRS; CDR2 reads YFSETQ. The CDR3 coding sequence is TGCGCCAGCAGCTTGTTTACAGGGAGTGAGACCCAGTACTTC. The encoded protein is CASSLFTGSETQYF.

This clone has just a few counts. V and J are TRBV5-4 and TRBJ1-1; TRBD1 aligns across 7 bases. V trimming: 0 bases; J trimming: 4 bases; junction bases outside the gene matches: 3. Per germline, CDR1 SGHNT and CDR2 YYREEE (reference sequence). This CDR3 comprises 14 residues. The CDR3 DNA reads as TGTGCCAGCAGCTTGGTAGCAGGGGGCACTGAAGCTTTCTTT. Amino acids: CASSLVAGGTEAFF.

For this clone: Other nucleotide sequences from this sample produce the same CDR3. V is TRBV5-1 and J is TRBJ1-1; 10 bases are shared with TRBD1. V lost 0 bases to trimming and J lost 4 bases; unmatched junction nucleotides: 0. The CDR3 sequence is 14 residues long. Germline CDR1 SGHRS, CDR2 YFSETQ. The chain's CDR3 is CASSLGTGGTEAFF. The CDR3 bases are TGCGCCAGCAGCTTGGGGACAGGGGGCACTGAAGCTTTCTTT. Full variable domain (rest looked up from reference TRBV5-1 and TRBJ1-1): KAGVTQTPRYLIKTRGQQVTLSCSPISGHRSVSWYQQTPGQGLQFLFEYFSETQRNKGNFPGRFSGRQFSNSRSEMNVSTLELGDSALYLCASSLGTGGTEAFFGQGTRLTVV.

This clone has just a few counts. The sample has other DNA sequences that encode this CDR3 too. This chain connects TRBV7-9 to TRBJ2-5; 7 nucleotides agree with TRBD2. With V trimmed by 5 bases and J by 5 bases, 2 bases remained unmatched. CDR1 and CDR2 (germline): SEHNR, FQNEAQ (reference sequence). There are 12 residues in the CDR3. CDR3 DNA: TGTGCCAGCAGCCTGCGGGGGGAGACCCAGTACTTC. Its protein product is CASSLRGETQYF.

The sample holds a few counts of this clone. The genes are TRBV7-2 and TRBJ1-1; 9 bases map to TRBD1. Germline V gene sequence: CDR1 SGHTA, CDR2 FQGNSA. V lost 5 bases and J lost 6; bases outside the gene matches: 16. The CDR3 has 17 amino acids. DNA for the CDR3: TGTGCCAGCAGCCCACGTCCCGGGACAGGGTTGGGCGCTGAAGCTTTCTTT. This gives the protein CASSPRPGTGLGAEAFF.

V and J are TRBV28 and TRBJ1-2; 8 bases match TRBD1. With 5 bases clipped from V and 5 bases from J, the junction kept 4 bases outside the gene matches. CDR1 and CDR2 (germline): MDHEN, SYDVKM. The CDR3 runs to 13 residues. The CDR3 reads CASSPGGNYGYTF. The CDR3 nucleotides read TGTGCCAGCAGTCCAGGGGGCAATTATGGCTACACCTTC.

A few counts support this clone. The rearrangement uses TRBV30 and TRBJ2-3; 13 bases line up with TRBD2. J was trimmed by 6 bases and V by 0 bases; bases with no gene match: 3. CDR3 size: 15 residues. CDR1 and CDR2 (germline): GTSNPN, SVGIG (reference sequence). The DNA for the CDR3 is TGTGCCTGGAGTGTACTAGCGGGGGGGTTCGATACGCAGTATTTT. Encoded protein: CAWSVLAGGFDTQYF.

This clone was observed a few times. V and J are TRBV29-1 and TRBJ2-4; D is perhaps TRBD2 (5 bases). The V end was cut by 4 bases, the J end by 1 base, with 8 bases between. The CDR3 contains 13 residues. The germline gives CDR1 SQVTM, CDR2 ANQGSEA. The CDR3 loop reads CSVGGAAKNIQYF. The CDR3 DNA is TGCAGCGTTGGGGGAGCGGCCAAAAACATTCAGTACTTC.

This clone has just a few counts. This CDR3 is CSVRTGIYEQYF. In DNA form, the CDR3 reads TGCAGCGTGAGGACAGGGATCTACGAGCAGTACTTC. This chain links TRBV29-1 with TRBJ2-5; 8 bases are shared with TRBD1. The tail of the sequence fits TRBJ2-7 better, so the J call may be wrong. The CDR3 spans 12 residues. Germline V gene sequence: CDR1 SQVTM, CDR2 ANQGSEA.

The rearrangement joins TRBV19 to TRBJ2-1; D is uncertain. This CDR3 comprises 12 residues. Germline V gene sequence: CDR1 LNHDA, CDR2 SQIVND (reference sequence). V shed 4 bases and J shed 5 bases, with 6 bases lying between them. The CDR3 reads CASSKQDNEQFF. CDR3 in DNA: TGTGCCAGTAGTAAACAAGACAATGAGCAGTTCTTC.

This sequence joins TRBV9 and TRBJ2-1; 7 bases agree with TRBD2. The germline gives CDR1 SGDLS, CDR2 YYNGEE. This CDR3 has 16 residues. The trim removed 1 base at V and 4 bases at J, leaving 8 bases unmatched. The CDR3 DNA follows: TGTGCCAGCAGCGTATTTTCGCTAGCGGCATACAATGAGCAGTTCTTC. It specifies CASSVFSLAAYNEQFF.

The table lists this clone with a few counts. The chain is built from TRBV5-1 and TRBJ2-1, with TRBD2 identical over 7 bases. The CDR3 is 15 residues long. CDR1 is SGHRS and CDR2 is YFSETQ in the germline V gene. V dropped 0 bases and J dropped 9; count of bases not matched to a gene: 9. Here the CDR3 DNA reads TGCGCCAGCAGCTTGGAACTAGCGTCTTTGAGTGAGCAGTTCTTC. Translation gives CASSLELASLSEQFF.

The chain has TRBV4-3 and TRBJ1-2; D is unresolved. This CDR3 region has 18 residues. CDR1 LGHNA and CDR2 YSLEER come from the germline V gene. Trimming removed 0 bases from V and 1 base from J, with 18 bases in between. The CDR3 here is CASSQDSQRSGDNYGYTF. Here the CDR3 DNA reads TGCGCCAGCAGCCAAGATTCCCAACGATCGGGAGATAACTATGGCTACACCTTC.